This is a list of T cell receptor beta chains from one sample in a study of T-cell memory formation after mild COVID-19. MiXCR was run by TCRdb on the 5' RACE reads, yielding one entry per CDR3 protein. In the table there are 300,000 to 400,000 distinct CDR3 sequences, about a sixth of which are singletons. The sample consisted of PBMCs or a T cell subset sorted from them (not recorded which). Source of these receptors: a young man who had mild COVID-19 (a few samples of this study predate the infection). Cell type and time point are not known. Both conserved end residues are part of each CDR3. The order of the fields is clone size, V gene, CDR3 length, D gene, J gene, CDR3 protein, CDR3 DNA. The D gene is left open where the match is weak. Size is omitted from some rows. Given values are once, few, many or a class for expanded clones.

>many|TRBV28|14|NA|TRBJ1-3
CASSLLGSGNTIYF
TGTGCCAGCAGTTTACTGGGATCTGGAAACACCATATATTTT
>NA|TRBV28|14|TRBD1|TRBJ2-7
CASSLTGVRHEQYF
TGTGCCAGCAGTTTAACAGGGGTACGCCACGAGCAGTACTTC
>few|TRBV5-1|15|TRBD2|TRBJ2-1
CASSSSAGGPNEQFF
TGCGCCAGCAGCTCTTCAGCGGGGGGGCCCAATGAGCAGTTCTTC
>NA|TRBV5-1|13|TRBD1|TRBJ1-6
CASSVTGDSPLHF
TGCGCCAGCAGCGTAACAGGGGACTCACCCCTCCACTTT
>few|TRBV5-5|15|TRBD2|TRBJ2-1
CASSYLAGGYNEQFF
TGTGCCAGCAGCTATCTAGCGGGGGGCTACAATGAGCAGTTCTTC
>few|TRBV28|14|NA|TRBJ2-5
CASSLYRRQETQYF
TGTGCCAGCAGTTTATACCGAAGGCAAGAGACCCAGTACTTC
>few|TRBV6-2/TRBV6-3|14|NA|TRBJ2-3
CASSYGSITDTQYF
TGTGCCAGCAGTTACGGGTCAATCACAGATACGCAGTATTTT
>few|TRBV10-3|14|NA|TRBJ2-5
CAISGRGNQETQYF
TGTGCCATCAGTGGGAGGGGGAACCAAGAGACCCAGTACTTC
>NA|TRBV4-3|15|TRBD1|TRBJ1-5
CASSSDRVNDQPQHF
TGCGCCAGCAGCAGCGACAGGGTAAATGATCAGCCCCAGCATTTT
>many|TRBV4-2|17|TRBD2|TRBJ2-1
CASSRRGTSGGAGEQFF
TGTGCCAGCAGCCGCCGAGGTACTAGCGGGGGGGCCGGTGAGCAGTTCTTC
>NA|TRBV29-1|14|TRBD1|TRBJ1-1
CSATRQGRDTEAFF
TGCAGCGCTACCCGACAGGGGAGGGACACTGAAGCTTTCTTT
>few|TRBV12-3/TRBV12-4|15|TRBD2|TRBJ2-4
CASRRTSGGKNIQYF
TGTGCCAGCAGACGGACTAGCGGGGGGAAAAACATTCAGTACTTC
>NA|TRBV5-1|14|TRBD1|TRBJ1-2
CASSRTGVNYGYTF
TGCGCCAGCAGCCGGACAGGGGTTAACTATGGCTACACCTTC
>NA|TRBV20-1|11|NA|TRBJ2-7
CSARGVHEQYF
TGCAGTGCTAGAGGGGTCCACGAGCAGTACTTC
>NA|TRBV6-2/TRBV6-3|13|NA|TRBJ2-3
CASRIGEPDTQYF
TGTGCCAGCAGAATCGGAGAGCCAGATACGCAGTATTTT
>NA|TRBV29-1|13|NA|TRBJ1-3
CSAGQPGGSTIYF
TGCAGCGCCGGACAGCCTGGGGGTAGCACCATATATTTT
>NA|TRBV7-2|13|NA|TRBJ1-5
CASSLGVMEPQHF
TGTGCCAGCAGCTTAGGAGTGATGGAGCCCCAGCATTTT
>few|TRBV5-1|15|NA|TRBJ1-4
CASSVTGKTNEKLFF
TGCGCCAGCAGCGTAACAGGGAAAACTAATGAAAAACTGTTTTTT
>many|TRBV18|15|NA|TRBJ2-4
CASSPPAGAKNIQYF
TGTGCCAGCTCACCTCCGGCGGGCGCCAAAAACATTCAGTACTTC
>few|TRBV12-3/TRBV12-4|15|TRBD1|TRBJ2-1
CASTPGTGMDNEQFF
TGTGCCAGCACCCCCGGGACAGGGATGGACAATGAGCAGTTCTTC
>NA|TRBV5-1|15|NA|TRBJ1-3
CASSPDAGSGNTIYF
TGCGCCAGCAGCCCCGATGCGGGATCTGGAAACACCATATATTTT
>NA|TRBV12-3/TRBV12-4|16|NA|TRBJ1-5
CASIWGPQTSNQPQHF
TGTGCCAGCATCTGGGGGCCACAGACAAGCAATCAGCCCCAGCATTTT
>many|TRBV5-1|14|NA|TRBJ2-3
CASSLISSTDTQYF
TGCGCCAGCAGCTTGATTAGTAGCACAGATACGCAGTATTTT
>few|TRBV4-2|15|TRBD1|TRBJ2-5
CASSQEGQGQKTQYF
TGTGCCAGCAGCCAAGAAGGACAGGGGCAGAAGACCCAGTACTTC
>NA|TRBV28|13|NA|TRBJ2-3
CASRQAAADTQYF
TGTGCCAGCAGGCAGGCGGCGGCAGATACGCAGTATTTT
>NA|TRBV20-1|12|TRBD2|TRBJ2-3
CSAKTSGDTQYF
TGCAGTGCTAAAACTAGCGGGGATACGCAGTATTTT
>NA|TRBV5-5|14|NA|TRBJ2-3
CASSLRETTDTQYF
TGTGCCAGCAGCTTGAGGGAGACGACAGATACGCAGTATTTT
>NA|TRBV5-6|15|NA|TRBJ1-1
CASSLTGLLSTEAFF
TGTGCCAGCAGCTTGACAGGGCTATTGAGCACTGAAGCTTTCTTT
>NA|TRBV6-5|14|NA|TRBJ2-1
CASSSGGPPDEQFF
TGTGCCAGCAGTTCCGGGGGCCCTCCCGATGAGCAGTTCTTC
>NA|TRBV4-3|15|NA|TRBJ2-3
CASSQDPSGTDTQYF
TGCGCCAGCAGCCAAGATCCCAGCGGCACAGATACGCAGTATTTT
>few|TRBV19|14|NA|TRBJ2-2
CASSIGGEYGGLFF
TGTGCCAGTAGTATAGGAGGGGAGTACGGCGGGCTGTTTTTT
>many|TRBV18|14|NA|TRBJ1-5
CASSHDRGGQPQHF
TGTGCCAGCTCCCACGACAGAGGTGGTCAGCCCCAGCATTTT
>few|TRBV14|13|TRBD1|TRBJ2-7
CASSGQGVSEQYF
TGTGCCAGCAGCGGACAGGGGGTAAGCGAGCAGTACTTC
>many|TRBV3-1|14|NA|TRBJ2-5
CASSPPNGPETQYF
TGTGCCAGCAGCCCACCGAATGGACCAGAGACCCAGTACTTC
>NA|TRBV7-8|14|NA|TRBJ2-5
CASSSDGNQETQYF
TGTGCCAGCAGCTCGGACGGGAACCAAGAGACCCAGTACTTC
>many|TRBV4-3|14|NA|TRBJ2-1
CASSQDRLDARQFF
TGCGCCAGCAGCCAAGACCGACTAGATGCTCGGCAGTTCTTC
>many|TRBV7-8|14|NA|TRBJ1-2
CASSLALGGYGYTF
TGTGCCAGCAGCTTAGCGCTGGGGGGTTATGGCTACACCTTC
>NA|TRBV7-2|14|NA|TRBJ2-3
CASVLRSSTDTQYF
TGTGCCAGCGTCTTACGGTCTAGCACAGATACGCAGTATTTT
>few|TRBV4-2|14|NA|TRBJ2-1
CASSLSEGYNEQFF
TGTGCCAGCAGCCTCTCCGAGGGCTACAATGAGCAGTTCTTC
>few|TRBV2|12|NA|TRBJ1-5
CASSAGYQPQHF
TGTGCCAGCAGTGCAGGCTATCAGCCCCAGCATTTT
>NA|TRBV4-3|15|NA|TRBJ1-2
CASSQYWGSGYGYTF
TGCGCCAGCAGCCAGTATTGGGGCAGTGGCTATGGCTACACCTTC
>few|TRBV9|13|NA|TRBJ2-1
CASSGRGPNEQFF
TGTGCCAGCAGCGGTCGGGGGCCCAATGAGCAGTTCTTC